One and the same sample provided the 10 T cell receptor beta chains below, sequenced in a study of T cells in Graves' hyperthyroidism and ophthalmopathy. RNA transcripts served as the template for amplifying TCR beta CDR3 regions. HTBI primers were employed in a first-round RT-PCR of the TCR CDR3. TCRdb passed the multiplex PCR reads through MiXCR, listing each CDR3 protein once. The table lists approximately 360,000 distinct CDR3 sequences, just under 25% of them singletons, with 73% in the top ten. Sequenced input: blood. The receptors were gathered from a man between 45 and 60 years old with Graves' hyperthyroidism.

The chain has TRBV6-6 and TRBJ1-5; D gene ambiguous. The CDR3 spans 15 residues. V lost 2 bases and J 2 bases, leaving 10 bases between the germline ends. The V gene's germline CDR1 is MNHNY and CDR2 SVGAGI (reference sequence). The CDR3 region has the DNA TGTGCCAGCAGTTACCGGGCCGGGGGCAATCAGCCCCAGCATTTT. This codes for CASSYRAGGNQPQHF.

There are many counts of this clonotype. This chain uses TRBV2 with TRBJ2-5; D might be TRBD1 or TRBD2, each matching 5 bases. The germline V and J ends were trimmed by 7 bases and 2 bases, with 11 bases remaining between them. Germline CDR1 is SNHLY and CDR2 is FYNNEI. This CDR3 has 13 residues. CDR3 sequence reads: CASISGRQETQYF. The CDR3 DNA sequence: TGTGCCAGCATCTCGGGACGGCAAGAGACCCAGTACTTC.

There are many counts of this clonotype. The chain carries TRBV7-9 and TRBJ2-3; no firm D call. CDR3 length: 11 amino acids. The germline V and J ends were trimmed by 6 bases and 7 bases, with 8 bases remaining between them. The germline V gene encodes CDR1 SEHNR and CDR2 FQNEAQ (reference sequence). Here the CDR3 DNA reads TGTGCCAGCAGTATAAAGCATACGCAGTATTTT. The encoded protein is CASSIKHTQYF.

The chain uses TRBV7-3 and TRBJ2-1; 8 bases map to TRBD1. Looked up from germline, CDR1 is SGHTA and CDR2 is FQGTGA. J was trimmed by 7 bases and V by 5 bases; bases with no gene match: 10. This CDR3 spans 15 amino acids. The CDR3 sequence: CASSPTGVSRNEQFF. CDR3 bases: TGTGCCAGCAGCCCGACAGGGGTGTCTCGGAATGAGCAGTTCTTC.

This clonotype showed up many times. The rearrangement uses TRBV28 and TRBJ2-7; TRBD2 matches at 13 bases. The CDR3 is made up of 13 amino acids. V shed 8 bases and J 3 bases; nucleotides not matched to a gene: 1. From germline, CDR1 is MDHEN and CDR2 SYDVKM. The CDR3 region is CASWTSGSYEQYF. CDR3 nucleotides: TGTGCCAGCTGGACTAGCGGGAGCTACGAGCAGTACTTC.

This sequence joins TRBV19 and TRBJ1-6; no reliable D call. The germline V and J ends were trimmed by 9 bases and 10 bases, with 10 bases remaining between them. Per germline, CDR1 LNHDA and CDR2 SQIVND (reference sequence). The CDR3 is 11 amino acids. The CDR3, as DNA: TGTGCCAGGGAGGGTTGCTCACCCCTCCACTTT. It specifies CAREGCSPLHF.

This clonotype occurred a few times. The chain uses TRBV9 and TRBJ2-3; 7 bases match TRBD2. This CDR3 comprises 15 residues. Per the germline V gene, CDR1 is SGDLS and CDR2 is YYNGEE. V shed 4 bases and J 2 bases; nucleotides not matched to a gene: 7. CDR3 sequence: CASSFEAGTTDTQYF. The CDR3 bases are TGTGCCAGCAGCTTTGAAGCGGGAACCACAGATACGCAGTATTTT.

The chain links TRBV2 to TRBJ2-2; tentatively, D is TRBD1 (5 bases). CDR3 length equals 13 residues. The germline V gene has CDR1 SNHLY and CDR2 FYNNEI. V dropped 5 bases and J dropped 5 bases, with 9 bases sitting between them. The CDR3 DNA reads as TGTGCCAGCAGTACCACAGGTACCGGGGAGCTGTTTTTT. Translation gives CASSTTGTGELFF.

This clonotype was recorded many times. The genes are TRBV18 and TRBJ1-1; no definite D call. The CDR3 is made up of 18 amino acids. V lost 1 base and J lost 4, with 22 bases in between. Looked up from germline, CDR1 is KGHSH and CDR2 is LQKENI. CDR3 sequence: CASSPQLQRVGASTEAFF. As DNA, the CDR3 is TGTGCCAGCTCACCACAGCTTCAGAGGGTTGGTGCTTCCACTGAAGCTTTCTTT.

In regard to this clonotype: A read error may explain this, as a much larger clone is one base away. CDR3 amino acids: CSARGTDHNEQFF. CDR3 in DNA: TGCAGTGCTAGGGGGACTGACCACAATGAGCAGTTCTTC. This rearrangement joins TRBV20-1 to TRBJ2-1; maybe TRBD2 (6 bases). The V gene's germline CDR1 is DFQATT and CDR2 SNEGSKA (reference sequence). Between the trimmed V and J ends, which lost 3 bases and 5 bases, there was a span of 11 bases. The CDR3 totals 13 residues.